Listed below are T cell receptor beta chains from one sample, sequenced in a study of a mutant IDH1 vaccine in newly diagnosed glioma. Their cognate antigens are unknown. Assay used: immunoSEQ multiplex PCR; TCRdb lists only in-frame clones, some missing. The table lists roughly 86,000 clones, about 81% of them singletons. Sample: PBMCs, taken from a glioma patient whose treatment included an IDH1 peptide vaccine. Receptors were obtained from a man in his forties or fifties with glioma. CDR3s include the opening cysteine and the closing phenylalanine or tryptophan. A D gene is named only where the DNA matches it firmly. The size field is filled for only some rows; it gives once, few, many or a size class.

>TRBV7-9|-|-|TRBJ2-7
CASSSPGRPSYEQYF
TGTGCCAGCAGCTCACCGGGACGGCCGAGCTACGAGCAGTACTTC
>TRBV18|-|TRBD1|TRBJ2-7
CASSPRDRGHEQYF
TGTGCCAGCTCACCGCGGGACAGGGGACACGAGCAGTACTTC
>TRBV7-2|-|TRBD2|TRBJ2-7
CASSLAGGSGNEQYF
TGTGCCAGCAGCTTAGCGGGCGGGAGTGGAAACGAGCAGTACTTC
>TRBV28|few|-|TRBJ1-1
CASRGGGTEAFF
TGTGCCAGCAGGGGTGGAGGCACTGAAGCTTTCTTT
>TRBV19|-|-|TRBJ2-1
CASSIDSSSSYNEQFF
TGTGCCAGTAGTATAGATTCCTCAAGCTCCTACAATGAGCAGTTCTTC
>TRBV6-5|once|-|TRBJ2-3
CATSQAGTPDTQYF
TGTGCCACCAGCCAGGCAGGCACCCCAGATACGCAGTATTTT
>TRBV6-5|once|TRBD1|TRBJ1-1
CASSSRQGSWTEAFF
TGTGCCAGCAGTTCGAGACAGGGATCGTGGACTGAAGCTTTCTTT
>TRBV29-1|once|-|TRBJ2-3
CSADLESGTDTQYF
TGCAGCGCCGACCTGGAATCCGGCACAGATACGCAGTATTTT
>TRBV4-3|-|-|TRBJ2-5
CASSQDDRTQYF
TGCGCCAGCAGCCAAGATGACCGGACCCAGTACTTC
>TRBV5-1|-|-|TRBJ1-1
CASRFVLTEAFF
TGCGCCTCCCGATTCGTTCTCACTGAAGCTTTCTTT
>TRBV19|-|-|TRBJ1-5
CASSLGREGFSNQPQHF
TGTGCCAGTAGTTTAGGCAGGGAGGGATTTAGCAATCAGCCCCAGCATTTT
>TRBV7-2|-|-|TRBJ2-3
CASSALGTQYF
TGTGCCAGCAGCGCGCTGGGTACGCAGTATTTT
>TRBV29-1|few|-|TRBJ1-1
CSVHAGAGGRRAFF
TGCAGCGTCCATGCGGGGGCCGGAGGGAGGAGAGCTTTCTTT
>TRBV7-2|-|TRBD1|TRBJ1-1
CASSYRVAQGQIEAFF
TGTGCCAGCAGCTACCGGGTGGCACAGGGGCAGATTGAAGCTTTCTTT
>TRBV5-4|few|TRBD1|TRBJ2-7
CASSSDRDRGFSSYEQYF
TGTGCCAGCAGCTCGGACCGGGACAGGGGATTTAGTTCCTACGAGCAGTACTTC
>TRBV19|once|TRBD1|TRBJ2-1
CASSIAGGSRNEQFF
TGTGCCAGTAGTATAGCAGGGGGCAGTAGAAATGAGCAGTTCTTC
>TRBV7-8|few|-|TRBJ2-3
CASSLATGAVPGTDTQYF
TGTGCCAGCAGCTTAGCAACTGGAGCGGTCCCTGGCACAGATACGCAGTATTTT
>TRBV5-5|-|-|TRBJ1-4
CASSFGGPRSEKLFF
TGTGCCAGCAGCTTCGGGGGTCCCCGAAGTGAAAAACTGTTTTTT
>TRBV30|once|-|TRBJ1-2
CAWSVQRGYGYTF
TGTGCCTGGAGTGTACAAAGAGGCTATGGCTACACCTTC
>TRBV5-1|few|TRBD1|TRBJ2-5
CASSPSDREETQYF
TGCGCCAGCAGCCCTAGTGACAGGGAAGAGACCCAGTACTTC
>TRBV7-2|-|TRBD1|TRBJ1-1
CASSWLSGGWLDTEAFF
TGTGCCAGCAGCTGGCTGTCAGGGGGCTGGTTGGACACTGAAGCTTTCTTT
>TRBV7-8|-|-|TRBJ1-1
CASSLGGSNTEAFF
TGTGCCAGCAGCTTAGGGGGGTCGAACACTGAAGCTTTCTTT
>TRBV9|-|TRBD2|TRBJ2-1
CASSVTREGNEQFF
TGTGCCAGCAGCGTAACACGGGAGGGGAATGAGCAGTTCTTC
>TRBV9|-|TRBD2|TRBJ2-7
CASSVGLAHEQYF
TGTGCCAGCAGCGTAGGACTAGCCCACGAGCAGTACTTC
>TRBV6-6|-|-|TRBJ2-7
CASSYAGDPYEQYF
TGTGCCAGCAGTTATGCCGGGGACCCCTACGAGCAGTACTTC
>TRBV6-5|-|-|TRBJ1-1
CASSFTGTREAFF
TGTGCCAGCAGTTTTACAGGGACCCGAGAAGCTTTCTTT
>TRBV4-2|once|TRBD2|TRBJ2-2
CASGLAGSNTGELFF
TGTGCCAGCGGACTAGCGGGGTCGAACACCGGGGAGCTGTTTTTT
>TRBV18|-|TRBD1|TRBJ2-2
CASSPTTGDTGELFF
TGTGCCAGCTCACCAACAACAGGGGACACCGGGGAGCTGTTTTTT
>TRBV6-6|-|-|TRBJ2-4
CASSYPGSVAKNIQYF
TGTGCCAGCAGTTACCCGGGGTCCGTCGCCAAAAACATTCAGTACTTC
>TRBV29-1|-|-|TRBJ2-1
CSVEGDDRRSYNEQFF
TGCAGCGTTGAAGGAGACGACAGGAGATCCTACAATGAGCAGTTCTTC
>TRBV5-1|-|TRBD1|TRBJ2-1
CASSLEGQEYNEQFF
TGCGCCAGCAGCTTGGAGGGACAGGAGTACAATGAGCAGTTCTTC
>TRBV18|-|TRBD2|TRBJ2-3
CASSLRTSGRTDTQYF
TGTGCCAGCTCACTACGGACTAGCGGGAGGACAGATACGCAGTATTTT
>TRBV5-4|-|TRBD1|TRBJ2-2
CASSLTPGTVATGELFF
TGTGCCAGCAGCTTAACGCCTGGGACAGTAGCCACCGGGGAGCTGTTTTTT
>TRBV5-4|-|-|TRBJ2-2
CASSLDSGAGELFF
TGTGCCAGCAGCTTGGATTCGGGGGCCGGGGAGCTGTTTTTT
>TRBV6-5|-|-|TRBJ2-1
CASSYGGVYEQFF
TGTGCCAGCAGTTATGGGGGAGTCTATGAGCAGTTCTTC
>TRBV5-6|-|-|TRBJ2-1
CASSLAVTRVGNEQFF
TGTGCCAGCAGCTTGGCCGTCACGCGGGTGGGCAATGAGCAGTTCTTC
>TRBV15|-|TRBD2|TRBJ2-3
CATSRDGGTTYGQYF
TGTGCCACCAGCAGAGATGGTGGGACTACCTACGGGCAGTATTTT
>TRBV11-1|-|TRBD1|TRBJ2-7
CASSDSGQSSYEQYF
TGTGCCAGCAGCGACTCGGGACAGAGCTCCTACGAGCAGTACTTC